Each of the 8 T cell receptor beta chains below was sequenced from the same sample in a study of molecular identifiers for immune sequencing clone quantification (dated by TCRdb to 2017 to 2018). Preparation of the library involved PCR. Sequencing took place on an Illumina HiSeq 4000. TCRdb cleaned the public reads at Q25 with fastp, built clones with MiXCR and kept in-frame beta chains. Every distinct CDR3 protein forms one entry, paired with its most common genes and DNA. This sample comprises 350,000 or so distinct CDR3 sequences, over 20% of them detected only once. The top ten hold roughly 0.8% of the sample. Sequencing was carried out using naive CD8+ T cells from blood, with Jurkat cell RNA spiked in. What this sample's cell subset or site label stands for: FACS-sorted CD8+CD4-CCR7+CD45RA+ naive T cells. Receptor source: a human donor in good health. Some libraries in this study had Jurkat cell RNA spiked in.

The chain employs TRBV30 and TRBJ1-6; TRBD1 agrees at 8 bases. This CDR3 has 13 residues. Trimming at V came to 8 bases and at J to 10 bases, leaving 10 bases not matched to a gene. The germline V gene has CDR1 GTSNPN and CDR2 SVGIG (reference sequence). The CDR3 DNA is TGTGCCGGTGACCATGGACAGGGATCACCCCTCCACTTT. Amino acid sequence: CAGDHGQGSPLHF.

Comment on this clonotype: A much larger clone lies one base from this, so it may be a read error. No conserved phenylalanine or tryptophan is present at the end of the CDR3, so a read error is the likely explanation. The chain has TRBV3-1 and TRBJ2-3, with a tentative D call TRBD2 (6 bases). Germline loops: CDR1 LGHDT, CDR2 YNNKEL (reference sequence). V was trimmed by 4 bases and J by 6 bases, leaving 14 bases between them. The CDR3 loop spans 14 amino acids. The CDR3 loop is CASSLKVEGDTQYS. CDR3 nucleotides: TGTGCCAGCAGCCTCAAGGTGGAGGGTGATACGCAGTATTCT.

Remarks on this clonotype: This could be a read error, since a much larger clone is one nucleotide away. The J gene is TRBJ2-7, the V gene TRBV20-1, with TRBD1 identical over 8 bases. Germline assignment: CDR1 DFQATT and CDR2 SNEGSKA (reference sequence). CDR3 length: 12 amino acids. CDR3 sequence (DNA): TGCAGTGTACTCGGACAGGGCGACGAGCAGCACTTC. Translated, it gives CSVLGQGDEQHF.

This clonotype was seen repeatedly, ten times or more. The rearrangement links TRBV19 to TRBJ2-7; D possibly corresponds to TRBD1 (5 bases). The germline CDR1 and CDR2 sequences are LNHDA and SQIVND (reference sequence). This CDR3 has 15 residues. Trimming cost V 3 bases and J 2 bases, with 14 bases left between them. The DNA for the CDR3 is TGTGCCAGTAGTATCAAGTCCCAGGGCCCCTACGAGCAGTACTTC. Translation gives CASSIKSQGPYEQYF.

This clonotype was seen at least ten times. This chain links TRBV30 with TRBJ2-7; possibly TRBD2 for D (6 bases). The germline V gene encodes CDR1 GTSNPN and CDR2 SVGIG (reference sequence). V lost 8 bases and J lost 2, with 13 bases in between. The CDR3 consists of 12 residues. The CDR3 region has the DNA TGTGCCGCCATAGGAGGGCCCTACGAGCAGTACTTC. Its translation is CAAIGGPYEQYF.

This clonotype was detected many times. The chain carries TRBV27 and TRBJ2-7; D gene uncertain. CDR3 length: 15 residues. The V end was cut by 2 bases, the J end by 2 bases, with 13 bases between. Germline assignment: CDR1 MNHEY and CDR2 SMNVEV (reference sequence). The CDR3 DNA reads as TGTGCCAGCAGTTTAGGTCCCGGGCCTACCTACGAGCAGTACTTC. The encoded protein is CASSLGPGPTYEQYF.

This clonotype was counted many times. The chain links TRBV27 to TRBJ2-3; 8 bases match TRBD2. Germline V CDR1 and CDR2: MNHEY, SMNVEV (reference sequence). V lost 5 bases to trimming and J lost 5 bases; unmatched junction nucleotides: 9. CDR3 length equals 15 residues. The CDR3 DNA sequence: TGTGCCAGCAGTCGGGCCAGCGGGGGTCTAGATACGCAGTATTTT. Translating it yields CASSRASGGLDTQYF.

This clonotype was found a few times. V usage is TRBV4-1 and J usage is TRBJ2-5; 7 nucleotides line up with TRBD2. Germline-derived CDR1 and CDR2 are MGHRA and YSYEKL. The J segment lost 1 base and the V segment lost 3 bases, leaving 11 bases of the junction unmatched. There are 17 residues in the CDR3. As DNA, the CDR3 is TGCGCCAGCAGCCATTGGGGGGGGGGGTTTGGCCAAGAGACCCAGTACTTC. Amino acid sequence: CASSHWGGGFGQETQYF.